This T cell receptor beta chain appears in the sequencing data of a study of HIV-infected patients and healthy controls. The study, taken as a whole, reports: In healthy controls, MAIT alpha CDR3s were common; in HIV+ repertoires, severely depleted.

In its sample, this clonotype was seen many times. Its target is not known. Reverse transcription used around 500 ng RNA and constant-region primers for alpha and beta. Using multiplexing indices, alpha and beta chain libraries were generated apart by chain-specific third strand synthesis. TCRdb called the 5' RACE reads again in MiXCR, with one record for every CDR3 protein. Here the sample spans about 8,300 distinct CDR3 sequences, approximately 9.1% being singletons. The repertoire came from unfractionated whole blood and reflected all unsorted peripheral T cells. This clonotype was sampled from an adult with HIV infection. The sequencing used blood, collected before antiretroviral therapy.

CDR3 sequence reads: CASSPGTGSDEQYF. CDR3 bases: TGTGCCAGCTCACCGGGGACAGGGTCCGACGAGCAGTACTTC. The V gene is TRBV18, the J gene TRBJ2-7; 9 bases agree with TRBD1. The CDR3 consists of 14 residues. Germline assignment: CDR1 KGHSH and CDR2 LQKENI. V lost 3 bases, J lost 5 bases, and 5 bases stayed unmatched.